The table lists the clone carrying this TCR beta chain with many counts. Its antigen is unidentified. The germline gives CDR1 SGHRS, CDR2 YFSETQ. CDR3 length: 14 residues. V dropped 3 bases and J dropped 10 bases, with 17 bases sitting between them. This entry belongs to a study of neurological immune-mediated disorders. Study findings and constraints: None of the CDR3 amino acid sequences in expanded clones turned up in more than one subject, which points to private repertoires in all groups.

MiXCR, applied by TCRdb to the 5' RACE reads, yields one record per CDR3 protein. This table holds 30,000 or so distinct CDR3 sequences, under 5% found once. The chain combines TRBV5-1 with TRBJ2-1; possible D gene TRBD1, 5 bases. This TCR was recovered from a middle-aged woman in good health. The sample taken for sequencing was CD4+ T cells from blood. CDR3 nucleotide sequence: TGCGCCAGCAGCTATTGGATAGGGGAAGAAGAGCAGTTCTTC. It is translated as CASSYWIGEEEQFF.